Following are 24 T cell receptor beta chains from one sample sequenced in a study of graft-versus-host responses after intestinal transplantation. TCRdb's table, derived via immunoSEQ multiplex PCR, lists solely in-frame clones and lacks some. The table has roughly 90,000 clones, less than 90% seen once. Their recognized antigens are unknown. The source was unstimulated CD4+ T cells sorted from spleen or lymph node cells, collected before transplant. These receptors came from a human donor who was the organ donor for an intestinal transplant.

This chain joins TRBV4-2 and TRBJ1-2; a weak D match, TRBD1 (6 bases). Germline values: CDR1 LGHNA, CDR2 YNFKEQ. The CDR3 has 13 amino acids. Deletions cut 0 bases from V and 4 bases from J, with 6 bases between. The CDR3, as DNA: TGTGCCAGCAGCCAAGACAGGGGCTATGGCTACACCTTC. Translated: CASSQDRGYGYTF.

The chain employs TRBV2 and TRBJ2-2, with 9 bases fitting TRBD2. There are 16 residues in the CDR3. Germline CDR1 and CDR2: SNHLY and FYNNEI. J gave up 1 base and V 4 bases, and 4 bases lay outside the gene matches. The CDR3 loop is CASSVSGGLNTGELFF. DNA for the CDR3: TGTGCCAGCAGTGTTAGCGGGGGACTGAACACCGGGGAGCTGTTTTTT. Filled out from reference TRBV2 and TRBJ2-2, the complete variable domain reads EPEVTQTPSHQVTQMGQEVILRCVPISNHLYFYWYRQILGQKVEFLVSFYNNEISEKSEIFDDQFSVERPDGSNFTLKIRSTKLEDSAMYFCASSVSGGLNTGELFFGEGSRLTVL.

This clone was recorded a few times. The CDR3 nucleotides read TGTGCCAGCGGTGCTAGCGGGAGGAGGAATGAGCAGTTCTTC. Translating gives CASGASGRRNEQFF. The genes are TRBV6-5 and TRBJ2-1; 11 bases agree with TRBD2. Germline V gives CDR1 MNHEY, CDR2 SVGAGI. V lost 8 bases, J lost 7 bases, and 7 bases stayed unmatched. The CDR3 covers 14 residues.

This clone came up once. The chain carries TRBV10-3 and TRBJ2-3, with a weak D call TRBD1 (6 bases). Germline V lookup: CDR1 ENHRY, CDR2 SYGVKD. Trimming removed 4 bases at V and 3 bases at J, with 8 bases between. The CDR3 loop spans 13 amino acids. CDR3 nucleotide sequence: TGTGCCATCAGTGGTCAGGGGACAGATACGCAGTATTTT. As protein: CAISGQGTDTQYF.

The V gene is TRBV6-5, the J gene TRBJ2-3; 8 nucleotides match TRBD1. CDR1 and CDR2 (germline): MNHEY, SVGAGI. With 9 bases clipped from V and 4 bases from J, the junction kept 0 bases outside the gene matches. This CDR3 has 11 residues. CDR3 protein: CARQGADTQYF. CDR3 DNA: TGTGCCAGACAGGGGGCAGATACGCAGTATTTT.

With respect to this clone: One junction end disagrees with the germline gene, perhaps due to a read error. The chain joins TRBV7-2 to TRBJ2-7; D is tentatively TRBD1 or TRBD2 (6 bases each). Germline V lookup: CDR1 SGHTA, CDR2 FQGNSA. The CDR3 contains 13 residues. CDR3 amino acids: CASNLGGPLEQYF. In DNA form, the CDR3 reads TGTGCCAGCAACTTAGGGGGGCCACTTGAGCAGTACTTC.

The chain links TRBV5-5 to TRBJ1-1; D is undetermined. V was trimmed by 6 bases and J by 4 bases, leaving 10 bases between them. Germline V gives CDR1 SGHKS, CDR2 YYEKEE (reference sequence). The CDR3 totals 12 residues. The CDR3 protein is CASNRRGTEAFF. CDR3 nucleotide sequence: TGTGCCAGCAACCGGCGGGGCACTGAAGCTTTCTTT.

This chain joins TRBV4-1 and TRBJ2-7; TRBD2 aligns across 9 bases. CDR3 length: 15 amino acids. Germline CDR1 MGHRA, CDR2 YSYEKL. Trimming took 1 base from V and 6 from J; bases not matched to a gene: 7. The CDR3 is CASSQVGGGAGEQYF. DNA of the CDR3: TGCGCCAGCAGCCAAGTAGGCGGGGGGGCAGGCGAGCAGTACTTC.

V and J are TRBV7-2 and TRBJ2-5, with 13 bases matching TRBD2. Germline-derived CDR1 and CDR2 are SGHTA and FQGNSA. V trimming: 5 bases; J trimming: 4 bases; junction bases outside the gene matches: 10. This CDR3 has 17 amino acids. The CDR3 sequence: CASSTRLAGGGVETQYF. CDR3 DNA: TGTGCCAGCAGCACCCGACTAGCGGGAGGAGGGGTAGAGACCCAGTACTTC.

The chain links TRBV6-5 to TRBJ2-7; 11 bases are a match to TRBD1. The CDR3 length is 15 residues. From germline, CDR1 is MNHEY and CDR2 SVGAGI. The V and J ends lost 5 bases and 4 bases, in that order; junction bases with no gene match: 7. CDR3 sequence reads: CASSSPGQGVYEQYF. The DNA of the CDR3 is TGTGCCAGCAGTAGCCCGGGACAGGGGGTATACGAGCAGTACTTC.

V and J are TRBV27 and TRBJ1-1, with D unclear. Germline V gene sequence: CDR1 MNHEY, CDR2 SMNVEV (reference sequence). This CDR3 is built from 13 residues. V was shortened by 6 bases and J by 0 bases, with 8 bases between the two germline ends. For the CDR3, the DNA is TGTGCCAGCAGGCGACAAGTGAACACTGAAGCTTTCTTT. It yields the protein CASRRQVNTEAFF.

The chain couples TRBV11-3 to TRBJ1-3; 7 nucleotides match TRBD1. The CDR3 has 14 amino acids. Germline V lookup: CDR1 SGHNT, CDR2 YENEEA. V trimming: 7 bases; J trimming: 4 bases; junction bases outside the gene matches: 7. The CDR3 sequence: CASTQRGRGNTIYF. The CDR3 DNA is TGTGCCAGCACCCAAAGGGGGCGAGGAAACACCATATATTTT.

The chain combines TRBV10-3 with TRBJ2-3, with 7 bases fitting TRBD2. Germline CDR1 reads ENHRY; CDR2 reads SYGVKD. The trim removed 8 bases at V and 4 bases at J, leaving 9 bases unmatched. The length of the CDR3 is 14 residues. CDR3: CAISVAAGADTQYF. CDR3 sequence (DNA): TGTGCCATCTCCGTTGCGGCGGGGGCAGATACGCAGTATTTT.

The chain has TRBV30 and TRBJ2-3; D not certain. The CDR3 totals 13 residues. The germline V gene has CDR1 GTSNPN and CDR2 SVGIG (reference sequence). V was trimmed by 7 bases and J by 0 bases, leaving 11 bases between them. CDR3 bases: TGTGCCTTGCGAACCTATAGCACAGATACGCAGTATTTT. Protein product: CALRTYSTDTQYF.

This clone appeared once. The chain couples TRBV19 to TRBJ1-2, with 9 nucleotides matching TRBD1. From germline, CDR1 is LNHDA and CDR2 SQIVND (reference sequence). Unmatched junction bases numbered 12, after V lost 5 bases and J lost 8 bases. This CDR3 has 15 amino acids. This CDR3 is CASSPRRGTGNGYTF. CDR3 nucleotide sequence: TGTGCCAGTAGTCCACGCAGGGGGACAGGGAACGGCTACACCTTC.

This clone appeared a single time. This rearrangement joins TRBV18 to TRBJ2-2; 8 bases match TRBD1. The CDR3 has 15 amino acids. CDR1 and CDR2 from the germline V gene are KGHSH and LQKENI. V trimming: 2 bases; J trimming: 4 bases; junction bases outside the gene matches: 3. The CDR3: CASSPWGQVTGELFF. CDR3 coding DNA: TGTGCCAGCTCACCATGGGGACAGGTCACCGGGGAGCTGTTTTTT.

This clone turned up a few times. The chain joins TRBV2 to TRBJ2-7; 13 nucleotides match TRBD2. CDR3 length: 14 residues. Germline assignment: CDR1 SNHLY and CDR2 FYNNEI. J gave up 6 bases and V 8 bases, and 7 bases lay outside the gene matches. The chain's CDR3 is CASYRTSGGPEQYF. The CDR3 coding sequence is TGTGCCAGCTATCGGACTAGCGGGGGTCCCGAGCAGTACTTC. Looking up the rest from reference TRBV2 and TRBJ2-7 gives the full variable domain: EPEVTQTPSHQVTQMGQEVILRCVPISNHLYFYWYRQILGQKVEFLVSFYNNEISEKSEIFDDQFSVERPDGSNFTLKIRSTKLEDSAMYFCASYRTSGGPEQYFGPGTRLTVT.

The DNA for the CDR3 is TGTGCCAGCAGTCCCGACAGGGGATCCTATGGCTACACCTTC. This codes for CASSPDRGSYGYTF. The V gene is TRBV6-5, the J gene TRBJ1-2; 8 bases are a match to TRBD1. The CDR3 consists of 14 residues. Germline V gives CDR1 MNHEY, CDR2 SVGAGI. J gave up 4 bases and V 5 bases, and 6 bases lay outside the gene matches.

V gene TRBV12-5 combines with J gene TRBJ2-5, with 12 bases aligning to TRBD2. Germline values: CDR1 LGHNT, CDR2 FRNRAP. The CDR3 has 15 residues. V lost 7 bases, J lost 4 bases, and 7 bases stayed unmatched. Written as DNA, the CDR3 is TGTGCTAGTGCTCCCCGGGGACTAGCGGGAGAGACCCAGTACTTC. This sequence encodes CASAPRGLAGETQYF.

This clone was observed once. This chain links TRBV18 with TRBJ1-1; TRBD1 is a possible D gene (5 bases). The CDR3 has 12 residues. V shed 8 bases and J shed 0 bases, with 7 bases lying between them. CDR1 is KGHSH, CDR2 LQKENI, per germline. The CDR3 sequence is CASKTVNTEAFF. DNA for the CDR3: TGTGCCAGCAAGACAGTGAACACTGAAGCTTTCTTT.

The CDR3 DNA follows: TGCGCCAGCAGCTTTGTAGCGGGGGCCAATGAGCAGTTCTTC. This encodes CASSFVAGANEQFF. The rearrangement joins TRBV5-1 to TRBJ2-1; 9 nucleotides align to TRBD2. Germline trimming cut 2 bases from V and 6 bases from J; bases unmatched to any gene: 3. This CDR3 region has 14 residues. Germline assignment: CDR1 SGHRS and CDR2 YFSETQ.

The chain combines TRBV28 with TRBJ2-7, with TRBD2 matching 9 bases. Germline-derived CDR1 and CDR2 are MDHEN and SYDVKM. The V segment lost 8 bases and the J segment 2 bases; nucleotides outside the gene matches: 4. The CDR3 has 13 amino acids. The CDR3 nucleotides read TGTGCCAGCGGACTAGCGACCGCCTACGAGCAGTACTTC. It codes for CASGLATAYEQYF.

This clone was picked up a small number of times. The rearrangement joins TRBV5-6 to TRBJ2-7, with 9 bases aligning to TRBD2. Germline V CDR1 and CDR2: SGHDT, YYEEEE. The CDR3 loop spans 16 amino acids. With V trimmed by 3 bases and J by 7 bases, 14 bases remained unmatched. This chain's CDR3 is CASSSRAGGGAREQYF. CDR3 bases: TGTGCCAGCAGCTCCCGGGCCGGCGGGGGGGCCCGGGAGCAGTACTTC.

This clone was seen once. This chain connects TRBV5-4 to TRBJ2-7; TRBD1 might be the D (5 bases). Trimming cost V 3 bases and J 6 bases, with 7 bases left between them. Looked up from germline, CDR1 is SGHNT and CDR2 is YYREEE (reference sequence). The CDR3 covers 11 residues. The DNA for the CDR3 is TGTGCCAGCAGCTGGGGCCGCGAGCAGTACTTC. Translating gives CASSWGREQYF.